The 14 T cell receptor beta chains listed next were all sequenced from one sample in a study of PD-1 blockade in classical Hodgkin lymphoma. Each patient's relapse followed autologous stem cell transplantation, and brentuximab vedotin exposure varied. Clones were sequenced by immunoSEQ multiplex PCR, and TCRdb holds only the in-frame ones, with some missing. The sample carries 46,000 or so clones, roughly 90% recorded once. Sample: peripheral blood mononuclear cells (PBMCs), taken at baseline. The receptors come from a human donor with classical Hodgkin lymphoma.

This clone came up once. The chain recombines TRBV19 with TRBJ1-2; possible D gene TRBD1, 6 bases. Germline CDR1 and CDR2: LNHDA and SQIVND (reference sequence). This CDR3 is built from 14 residues. The germline V and J ends were trimmed by 4 bases and 0 bases, with 9 bases remaining between them. The CDR3 DNA sequence: TGTGCCAGTAGTAACCGGACAGCTAACTATGGCTACACCTTC. This translates into CASSNRTANYGYTF.

V usage is TRBV19 and J usage is TRBJ2-7; D uncertain. The V gene's germline CDR1 is LNHDA and CDR2 SQIVND (reference sequence). The CDR3 totals 11 residues. V was trimmed by 6 bases and J by 4 bases, leaving 7 bases between them. This CDR3 is CASRNRYEQYF. The CDR3 DNA follows: TGTGCCAGTAGAAATAGATACGAGCAGTACTTC.

The chain recombines TRBV2 with TRBJ1-1; TRBD1 agrees at 7 bases. Per the germline V gene, CDR1 is SNHLY and CDR2 is FYNNEI. V was clipped by 10 bases and J by 4 bases; unmatched bases: 6. CDR3 size: 12 residues. The CDR3 loop reads CATIDRATEAFF. In DNA, the CDR3 is TGTGCCACTATCGACAGGGCCACTGAAGCTTTCTTT. The full variable domain, rest sourced from reference TRBV2 and TRBJ1-1, is EPEVTQTPSHQVTQMGQEVILRCVPISNHLYFYWYRQILGQKVEFLVSFYNNEISEKSEIFDDQFSVERPDGSNFTLKIRSTKLEDSAMYFCATIDRATEAFFGQGTRLTVV.

V and J are TRBV5-1 and TRBJ2-2; 13 bases are a match to TRBD2. The CDR3 is 18 residues long. V dropped 3 bases and J dropped 6; count of bases not matched to a gene: 11. Germline CDR1 reads SGHRS; CDR2 reads YFSETQ. The CDR3 loop reads CASSSGLAGPYWAGELFF. The DNA for the CDR3 is TGCGCCAGCAGCTCGGGACTAGCGGGACCATATTGGGCCGGGGAGCTGTTTTTT.

V is TRBV27 and J is TRBJ2-2; 7 nucleotides align to TRBD1. CDR3 length equals 14 residues. Germline trimming cut 7 bases from V and 6 bases from J; bases unmatched to any gene: 8. In germline, CDR1 is MNHEY, CDR2 SMNVEV (reference sequence). CDR3 protein: CASTSGQLPGELFF. The CDR3 nucleotides read TGTGCCAGCACTTCGGGACAGCTACCCGGGGAGCTGTTTTTT.

The chain is built from TRBV4-3 and TRBJ2-2, with no clear D. Germline-derived CDR1 and CDR2 are LGHNA and YSLEER. V shed 0 bases and J shed 8 bases, with 16 bases lying between them. This CDR3 has 16 amino acids. The CDR3 loop is CASSQDPGHEGGELFF. CDR3 bases: TGCGCCAGCAGCCAAGACCCCGGGCACGAAGGGGGGGAGCTGTTTTTT.

The J gene is TRBJ1-1, the V gene TRBV4-3, with D perhaps TRBD1 (5 bases). With 1 base removed from V and 4 bases from J, the gap between germline ends came to 10 bases. This CDR3 is built from 14 residues. Germline V gene sequence: CDR1 LGHNA, CDR2 YSLEER. The CDR3 reads CASSQVGTGTEAFF. The CDR3 nucleotides read TGCGCCAGCAGCCAAGTTGGGACGGGCACTGAAGCTTTCTTT.

This clone was seen only a few times. The CDR3: CATSRDQGISQPQHF. The CDR3, as DNA: TGTGCCACCAGCAGAGATCAGGGGATCAGTCAGCCCCAGCATTTT. J is TRBJ1-5 and V is TRBV15; tentative D call: TRBD1 (6 bases). There are 15 residues in the CDR3. Germline V CDR1 and CDR2: LNHNV, YYDKDF (reference sequence). V dropped 0 bases and J dropped 6 bases, with 12 bases sitting between them.

The J gene is TRBJ2-1, the V gene TRBV5-4; 9 positions match TRBD1. The germline CDR1 and CDR2 sequences are SGHNT and YYREEE (reference sequence). The CDR3 totals 12 residues. J gave up 9 bases and V 7 bases, and 5 bases lay outside the gene matches. CDR3 bases: TGTGCCAGCGGGACAGGGAAGAGTGAGCAGTTCTTC. Encoded protein: CASGTGKSEQFF. The full variable domain, in which reference TRBV5-4 and TRBJ2-1 provide the parts outside the CDR3, is ETGVTQSPTHLIKTRGQQVTLRCSSQSGHNTVSWYQQALGQGPQFIFQYYREEENGRGNFPPRFSGLQFPNYSSELNVNALELDDSALYLCASGTGKSEQFFGPGTRLTVL.

J is TRBJ2-3 and V is TRBV28; 8 nucleotides agree with TRBD2. V lost 6 bases to trimming and J lost 2 bases; unmatched junction nucleotides: 10. CDR1 and CDR2 from the germline V gene are MDHEN and SYDVKM. The CDR3 totals 16 residues. CDR3 sequence: CASRRLSGKDTDTQYF. The CDR3 coding sequence is TGTGCCAGCAGAAGGCTTAGCGGGAAGGACACAGATACGCAGTATTTT.

This clone occurred a few times. The chain has TRBV11-2 and TRBJ2-1; the D is unclear. Germline V gene sequence: CDR1 SGHAT, CDR2 FQNNGV. V was shortened by 4 bases and J by 8 bases, with 9 bases between the two germline ends. The CDR3 spans 12 residues. The CDR3 is CASSSLEYEQFF. In DNA form, the CDR3 reads TGTGCCAGCAGCTCTCTAGAATATGAGCAGTTCTTC.

The chain recombines TRBV7-9 with TRBJ2-1; TRBD2 matches at 13 bases. CDR3 size: 15 residues. The ends lost 6 bases at V and 6 bases at J; junction bases unmatched: 5. Germline V lookup: CDR1 SEHNR, CDR2 FQNEAQ (reference sequence). CDR3 loop: CASRRTSGRANEQFF. The CDR3 DNA reads TGTGCCAGCAGACGTACTAGCGGGAGGGCCAATGAGCAGTTCTTC.

The rearrangement joins TRBV28 to TRBJ2-7; 7 positions match TRBD1. Germline CDR1 reads MDHEN; CDR2 reads SYDVKM. The CDR3 is made up of 15 amino acids. Trimming removed 4 bases from V and 0 bases from J; junction bases left unmatched: 6. The DNA of the CDR3 is TGTGCCAGCAGTTCAGGACCAGGGGGCTCCTACGAGCAGTACTTC. Its protein is CASSSGPGGSYEQYF.

The chain links TRBV27 to TRBJ2-2, with D possibly matching TRBD2 (5 bases). The CDR3 spans 13 residues. The germline gives CDR1 MNHEY, CDR2 SMNVEV (reference sequence). V shed 4 bases and J shed 10 bases, with 13 bases lying between them. DNA for the CDR3: TGTGCCAGCAGTTCCGGACTGGGAGTGGAGCTGTTTTTT. Encoded protein: CASSSGLGVELFF.